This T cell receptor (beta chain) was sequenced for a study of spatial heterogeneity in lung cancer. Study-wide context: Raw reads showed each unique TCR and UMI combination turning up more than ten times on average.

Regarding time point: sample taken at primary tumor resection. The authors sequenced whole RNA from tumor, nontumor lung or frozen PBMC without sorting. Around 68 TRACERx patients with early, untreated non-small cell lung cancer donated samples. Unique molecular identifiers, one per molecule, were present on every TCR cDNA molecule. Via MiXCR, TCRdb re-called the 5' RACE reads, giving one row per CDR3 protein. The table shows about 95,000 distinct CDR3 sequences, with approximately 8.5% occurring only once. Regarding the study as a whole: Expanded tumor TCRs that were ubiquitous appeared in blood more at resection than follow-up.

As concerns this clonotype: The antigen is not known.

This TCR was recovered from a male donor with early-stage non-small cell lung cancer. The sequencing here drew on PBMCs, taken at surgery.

CDR3 sequence reads: CASSLVGGTVNEQFF. Written as DNA, the CDR3 is TGTGCCAGCAGCTTAGTAGGGGGAACGGTGAATGAGCAGTTCTTC. The chain employs TRBV7-2 and TRBJ2-1; maybe TRBD1 (6 bases). V gave up 1 base and J gave up 7 bases, with 14 bases separating them. This CDR3 comprises 15 residues. Germline V gene data show CDR1 as SGHTA and CDR2 as FQGNSA.